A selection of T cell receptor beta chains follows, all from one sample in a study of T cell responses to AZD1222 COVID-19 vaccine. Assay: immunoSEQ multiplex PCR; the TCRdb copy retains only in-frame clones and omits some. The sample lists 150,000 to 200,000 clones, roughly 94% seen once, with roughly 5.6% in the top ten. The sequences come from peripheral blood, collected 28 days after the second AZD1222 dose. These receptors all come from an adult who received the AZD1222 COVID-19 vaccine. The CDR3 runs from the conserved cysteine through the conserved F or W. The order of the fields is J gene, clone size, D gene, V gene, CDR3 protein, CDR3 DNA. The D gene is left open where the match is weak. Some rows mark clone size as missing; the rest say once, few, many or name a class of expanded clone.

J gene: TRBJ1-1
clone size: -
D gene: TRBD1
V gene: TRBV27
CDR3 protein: CASSPRQGMTNTEAFF
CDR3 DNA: TGTGCCAGCAGTCCTCGACAGGGTATGACGAACACTGAAGCTTTCTTT

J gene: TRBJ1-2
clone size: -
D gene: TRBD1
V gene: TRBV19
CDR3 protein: CASSTQGSNYGYTF
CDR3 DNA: TGTGCCAGTAGTACACAGGGGAGTAACTATGGCTACACCTTC

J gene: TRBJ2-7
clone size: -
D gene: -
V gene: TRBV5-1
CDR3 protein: CASSLAEGGRYEQYF
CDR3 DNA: TGCGCCAGCAGCTTGGCCGAGGGGGGCCGTTACGAGCAGTACTTC

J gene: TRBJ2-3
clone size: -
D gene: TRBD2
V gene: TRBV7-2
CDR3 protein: CASSSGLAGRDTQYF
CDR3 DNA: TGTGCCAGCAGCTCGGGACTAGCGGGGAGGGATACGCAGTATTTT

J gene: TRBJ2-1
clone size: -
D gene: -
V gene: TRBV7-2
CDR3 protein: CASSPQGEVKGNEQFF
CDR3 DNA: TGTGCCAGCAGCCCGCAGGGAGAGGTAAAAGGCAATGAGCAGTTCTTC

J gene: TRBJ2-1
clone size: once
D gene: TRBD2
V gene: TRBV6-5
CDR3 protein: CASRSGDLAHEQFF
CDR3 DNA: TGTGCCAGCAGAAGCGGGGACTTGGCCCATGAGCAGTTCTTC

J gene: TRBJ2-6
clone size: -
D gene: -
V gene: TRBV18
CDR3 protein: CASSPQQGVGANVLTF
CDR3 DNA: TGTGCCAGCTCACCGCAACAGGGAGTTGGGGCCAACGTCCTGACTTTC

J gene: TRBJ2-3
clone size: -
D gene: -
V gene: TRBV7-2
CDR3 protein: CASSLLGTDTQYF
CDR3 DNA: TGTGCCAGCAGCTTACTAGGGACAGATACGCAGTATTTT

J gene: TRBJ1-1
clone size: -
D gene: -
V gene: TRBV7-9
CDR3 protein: CASSLGGFLMNTEAFF
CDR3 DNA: TGTGCCAGCAGCTTAGGGGGGTTTCTCATGAACACTGAAGCTTTCTTT

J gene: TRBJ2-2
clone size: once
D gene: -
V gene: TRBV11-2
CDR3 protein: CASSQSQMNTGELFF
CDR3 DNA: TGTGCCAGCAGCCAGTCACAGATGAACACCGGGGAGCTGTTTTTT

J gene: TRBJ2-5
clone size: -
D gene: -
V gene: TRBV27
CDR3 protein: CASSSRKGTETQYF
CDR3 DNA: TGTGCCAGCAGCTCTAGGAAGGGGACCGAGACCCAGTACTTC

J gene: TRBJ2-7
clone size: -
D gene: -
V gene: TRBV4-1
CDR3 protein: CASSQVGNYEQYF
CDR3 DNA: TGCGCCAGCAGCCAAGTTGGGAACTACGAGCAGTACTTC

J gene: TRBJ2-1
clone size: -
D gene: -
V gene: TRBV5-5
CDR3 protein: CASSLDGQGYNEQFF
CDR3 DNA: TGTGCCAGCAGCTTGGATGGGCAGGGCTACAATGAGCAGTTCTTC

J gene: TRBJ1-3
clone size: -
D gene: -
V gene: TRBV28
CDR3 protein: CASRTSPGARGNTIYF
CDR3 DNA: TGTGCCAGCAGGACCTCCCCCGGGGCTAGGGGAAACACCATATATTTT

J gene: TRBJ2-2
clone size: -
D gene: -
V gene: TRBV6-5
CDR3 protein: CASMGGGNTGELFF
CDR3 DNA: TGTGCCAGCATGGGTGGAGGGAACACCGGGGAGCTGTTTTTT

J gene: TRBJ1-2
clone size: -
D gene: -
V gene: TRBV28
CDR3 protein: CASRSGRVPYGYTF
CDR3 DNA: TGTGCCAGCAGGTCCGGTCGGGTTCCTTATGGCTACACCTTC

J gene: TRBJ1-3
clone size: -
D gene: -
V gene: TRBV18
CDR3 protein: CASSPPHRENGNTIYF
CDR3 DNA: TGTGCCAGCTCCCCACCCCACAGGGAGAATGGAAACACCATATATTTT

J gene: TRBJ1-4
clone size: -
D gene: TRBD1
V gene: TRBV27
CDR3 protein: CASSPHRTGKLFF
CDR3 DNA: TGTGCCAGCAGTCCGCACCGGACAGGGAAACTGTTTTTT

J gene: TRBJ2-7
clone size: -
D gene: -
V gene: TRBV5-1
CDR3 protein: CASSLAPGASSYEQYF
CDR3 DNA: TGCGCCAGCAGCTTGGCACCAGGAGCTAGTTCATACGAGCAGTACTTC

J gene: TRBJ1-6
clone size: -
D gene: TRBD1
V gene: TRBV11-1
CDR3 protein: CASSFAGTDNSPLHF
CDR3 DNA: TGTGCCAGCAGCTTCGCCGGGACAGATAATTCACCCCTCCACTTT

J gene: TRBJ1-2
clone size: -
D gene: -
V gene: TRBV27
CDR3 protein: CASSLLGSGKPGDYGYTF
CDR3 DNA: TGTGCCAGCAGTTTACTAGGGTCGGGGAAACCGGGGGACTATGGCTACACCTTC

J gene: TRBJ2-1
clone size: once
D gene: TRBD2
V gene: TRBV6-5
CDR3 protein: CASIGLAGANEQFF
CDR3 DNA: TGTGCCAGCATCGGACTAGCGGGAGCCAATGAGCAGTTCTTC

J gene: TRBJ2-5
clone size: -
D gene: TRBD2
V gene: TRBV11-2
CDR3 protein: CASRARAGDQETQYF
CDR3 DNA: TGTGCCAGCAGGGCTAGGGCGGGGGACCAAGAGACCCAGTACTTC

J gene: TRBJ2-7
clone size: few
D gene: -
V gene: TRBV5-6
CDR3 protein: CASSLEGFSSYEQYF
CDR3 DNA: TGTGCCAGCAGCTTGGAGGGTTTTAGCTCCTACGAGCAGTACTTC

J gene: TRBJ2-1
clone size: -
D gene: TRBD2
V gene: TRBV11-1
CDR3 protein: CASSVSGASYNEQFF
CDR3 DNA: TGTGCCAGCAGCGTTAGCGGGGCCTCCTACAATGAGCAGTTCTTC

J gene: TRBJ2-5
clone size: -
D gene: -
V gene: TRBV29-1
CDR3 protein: CSFLSSGSQETQYF
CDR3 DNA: TGCAGCTTCCTGTCGAGTGGTTCCCAAGAGACCCAGTACTTC

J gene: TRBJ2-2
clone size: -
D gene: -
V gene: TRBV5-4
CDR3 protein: CASSFKGSSTGELFF
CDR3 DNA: TGTGCCAGCAGCTTTAAGGGAAGTTCGACCGGGGAGCTGTTTTTT

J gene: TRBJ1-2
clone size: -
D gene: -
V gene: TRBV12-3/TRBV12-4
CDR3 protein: CASSFEGYGYTF
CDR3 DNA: TGTGCCAGCAGTTTTGAGGGGTATGGCTACACCTTC

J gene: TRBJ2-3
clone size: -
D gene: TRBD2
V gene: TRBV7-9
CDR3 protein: CASSLTGGGKTDTQYF
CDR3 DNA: TGTGCCAGCAGCTTAACGGGAGGGGGAAAGACAGATACGCAGTATTTT

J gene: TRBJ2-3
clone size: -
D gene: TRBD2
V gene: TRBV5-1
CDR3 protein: CASSPPGGEITDTQYF
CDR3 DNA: TGCGCCAGCAGCCCGCCGGGAGGGGAGATCACAGATACGCAGTATTTT

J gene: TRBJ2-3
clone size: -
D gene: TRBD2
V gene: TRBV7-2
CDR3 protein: CASRSGRGLGDTQYF
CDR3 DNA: TGTGCCAGCAGAAGCGGGAGAGGGTTGGGAGATACGCAGTATTTT

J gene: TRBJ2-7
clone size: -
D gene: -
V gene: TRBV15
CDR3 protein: CATSIRAPPSDEQYF
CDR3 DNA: TGTGCCACCAGTATCCGGGCCCCCCCAAGTGACGAGCAGTACTTC

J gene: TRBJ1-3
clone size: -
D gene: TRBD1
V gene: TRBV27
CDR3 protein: CASSPDREVGGNTIYF
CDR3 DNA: TGTGCCAGCAGTCCGGACAGGGAAGTGGGAGGAAACACCATATATTTT

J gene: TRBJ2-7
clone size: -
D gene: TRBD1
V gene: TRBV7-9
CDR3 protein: CASSPTGQGVREQYF
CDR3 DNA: TGTGCCAGCAGCCCAACAGGACAGGGAGTACGCGAGCAGTACTTC

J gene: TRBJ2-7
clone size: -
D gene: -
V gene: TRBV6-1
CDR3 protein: CASSEQGTYEQYF
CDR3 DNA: TGTGCCAGCAGTGAACAGGGAACCTACGAGCAGTACTTC

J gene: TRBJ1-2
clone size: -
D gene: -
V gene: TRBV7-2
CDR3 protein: CASSSMGQGYNYGYTF
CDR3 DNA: TGTGCCAGCAGCTCAATGGGCCAAGGGTATAACTATGGCTACACCTTC

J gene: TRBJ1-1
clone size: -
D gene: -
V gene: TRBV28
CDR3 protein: CASRRTGNTEAFF
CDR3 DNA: TGTGCCAGCAGAAGGACTGGGAACACTGAAGCTTTCTTT